Below are 22 T cell receptor beta chains sequenced from a single sample in a study of CD8 T cells in Susac syndrome. The RNA, roughly 0.45 to 1 ug, was put through reverse transcription using random hexamers. TCRdb re-called the immunoSEQ multiplex PCR reads through MiXCR, storing one row per CDR3 protein. The profile shows roughly 200,000 distinct CDR3 sequences, 95% of them singletons. Sequenced material: CD8+ T cells from PBMCs. These TCRs come from a human donor with multiple sclerosis.

The rearrangement joins TRBV5-1 to TRBJ2-5; D is ambiguous. Trimming stripped 6 bases from V and 0 bases from J, with 6 bases between. In germline, CDR1 is SGHRS, CDR2 YFSETQ. The CDR3 covers 12 residues. CDR3 bases: TGCGCCAGCACCACGTACCAAGAGACCCAGTACTTC. It specifies CASTTYQETQYF.

The CDR3 is CASSVGSGGNQPQHF. The DNA for the CDR3 is TGTGCCAGCAGCGTAGGGTCGGGAGGCAATCAGCCCCAGCATTTT. This chain uses TRBV9 with TRBJ1-5, with no clear D. This CDR3 has 15 residues. The germline gives CDR1 SGDLS, CDR2 YYNGEE. V was cut by 0 bases and J by 2 bases, with 9 bases left in between. The variable domain in full, with the rest retrieved from reference TRBV9 and TRBJ1-5, is DSGVTQTPKHLITATGQRVTLRCSPRSGDLSVYWYQQSLDQGLQFLIQYYNGEERAKGNILERFSAQQFPDLHSELNLSSLELGDSALYFCASSVGSGGNQPQHFGDGTRLSIL.

V and J are TRBV9 and TRBJ1-1; D perhaps matches TRBD1 (6 bases). Trimming pared 2 bases from V and 6 bases from J, leaving 8 bases between. Germline V gene lookup returns CDR1 SGDLS and CDR2 YYNGEE. This CDR3 has 12 residues. CDR3 nucleotide sequence: TGTGCCAGCAGCGTTGGGGGCCCTGAAGCTTTCTTT. Translating it yields CASSVGGPEAFF.

This chain connects TRBV12-5 to TRBJ2-3; D not certain. Germline V gene data show CDR1 as LGHNT and CDR2 as FRNRAP. Trimming pared 6 bases from V and 4 bases from J, leaving 14 bases between. The CDR3 contains 14 residues. The CDR3, as DNA: TGTGCTAGTGGCGCTCCGGGCTACCCAGATACGCAGTATTTT. Its translation is CASGAPGYPDTQYF.

V gene TRBV15 combines with J gene TRBJ1-2, with 10 nucleotides matching TRBD1. V trimming: 6 bases; J trimming: 2 bases; junction bases outside the gene matches: 3. From germline, CDR1 is LNHNV and CDR2 YYDKDF (reference sequence). The CDR3 contains 14 residues. For the CDR3, the DNA is TGTGCCACCAGAGGGGGACAGGGGAACTATGGCTACACCTTC. Encoded protein: CATRGGQGNYGYTF. The variable domain in full, completed from reference TRBV15 and TRBJ1-2, reads DAMVIQNPRYQVTQFGKPVTLSCSQTLNHNVMYWYQQKSSQAPKLLFHYYDKDFNNEADTPDNFQSRRPNTSFCFLDIRSPGLGDTAMYLCATRGGQGNYGYTFGSGTRLTVV.

A few counts support this clonotype. The V and J genes are TRBV28 and TRBJ2-3; D call uncertain. CDR1 is MDHEN, CDR2 SYDVKM, per germline. The CDR3 contains 12 residues. The V gene lost 3 bases and the J gene lost 2 bases, with 3 bases spanning the gap. This CDR3 reads CASSFPTDTQYF. For the CDR3, the DNA is TGTGCCAGCAGTTTTCCCACAGATACGCAGTATTTT. Looking up the rest from reference TRBV28 and TRBJ2-3 gives the full variable domain: DVKVTQSSRYLVKRTGEKVFLECVQDMDHENMFWYRQDPGLGLRLIYFSYDVKMKEKGDIPEGYSVSREKKERFSLILESASTNQTSMYLCASSFPTDTQYFGPGTRLTVL.

The chain joins TRBV7-9 to TRBJ2-7, with a possible D match to TRBD1 (5 bases). Germline CDR1 SEHNR, CDR2 FQNEAQ (reference sequence). CDR3 length: 13 amino acids. V was shortened by 5 bases and J by 3 bases, with 11 bases between the two germline ends. The CDR3 sequence is CASSGERGYEQYF. The CDR3 bases are TGTGCCAGCAGCGGGGAAAGGGGCTACGAGCAGTACTTC.

The chain links TRBV12-3 or TRBV12-4 to TRBJ1-2; 7 bases align to TRBD1. V shed 6 bases and J 7 bases; nucleotides not matched to a gene: 11. The CDR3 has 14 residues. CDR3 nucleotides: TGTGCCAGCAGCCCCAGGGGGGCGCTGACTGGCTACACCTTC. It translates to CASSPRGALTGYTF.

This clonotype occurred once. V and J are TRBV7-9 and TRBJ2-7; 7 bases are a match to TRBD1. The V segment lost 4 bases and the J segment 3 bases; nucleotides outside the gene matches: 6. The germline CDR1 and CDR2 sequences are SEHNR and FQNEAQ (reference sequence). The CDR3 sequence is 14 residues long. CDR3 nucleotides: TGTGCCAGCAGCTGGGGACAGAGGAGCTACGAGCAGTACTTC. It is translated as CASSWGQRSYEQYF.

This chain uses TRBV2 with TRBJ1-1; D is possibly TRBD1 (5 bases). Germline assignment: CDR1 SNHLY and CDR2 FYNNEI. CDR3 size: 12 residues. Trimming removed 3 bases from V and 7 bases from J, with 9 bases in between. As DNA, the CDR3 is TGTGCCAGCAGTGAGACAGAAAATGAAGCTTTCTTT. The encoded protein is CASSETENEAFF. Together with reference TRBV2 and TRBJ1-1, the CDR3 gives the full variable domain: EPEVTQTPSHQVTQMGQEVILRCVPISNHLYFYWYRQILGQKVEFLVSFYNNEISEKSEIFDDQFSVERPDGSNFTLKIRSTKLEDSAMYFCASSETENEAFFGQGTRLTVV.

The chain is built from TRBV5-6 and TRBJ1-1; a possible D gene is TRBD1 (5 bases). Trimming took 4 bases from V and 4 from J, leaving 17 bases between them. Germline V gene lookup returns CDR1 SGHDT and CDR2 YYEEEE. The CDR3 sequence is 15 residues long. CDR3 residues: CASSPWWGEGTEAFF. The CDR3 DNA follows: TGTGCCAGCAGCCCGTGGTGGGGGGAGGGCACTGAAGCTTTCTTT.

V is TRBV2 and J is TRBJ2-4; tentatively, D is TRBD1 or TRBD2 (5 bases each). Trimming took 0 bases from V and 5 from J, leaving 8 bases between them. CDR3 length: 14 residues. Germline CDR1 reads SNHLY; CDR2 reads FYNNEI. CDR3 DNA: TGTGCCAGCAGTGAAGCGGGGGATGAAAACATTCAGTACTTC. Protein sequence: CASSEAGDENIQYF.

The chain joins TRBV3-1 to TRBJ2-5; D call uncertain. CDR1 and CDR2 (germline): LGHDT, YNNKEL (reference sequence). V dropped 4 bases and J dropped 5 bases, with 17 bases sitting between them. This CDR3 is 15 amino acids long. CDR3 region: CASSPSARSEETQYF. DNA for the CDR3: TGTGCCAGCAGCCCCTCGGCACGGTCGGAGGAGACCCAGTACTTC.

The rearrangement joins TRBV25-1 to TRBJ1-1; D gene unclear. Germline V gives CDR1 MGHDK, CDR2 SYGVNS. Trimming left V 1 base short and J 5 bases short, with 14 bases between. The CDR3 length is 15 residues. CDR3 in amino acids: CASSESNRGRTEAFF. In DNA, the CDR3 is TGTGCCAGCAGTGAATCCAACCGAGGGAGGACTGAAGCTTTCTTT.

This chain links TRBV7-8 with TRBJ2-1; the D gene is possibly TRBD1 (6 bases). Germline CDR1 is SGHVS and CDR2 is FQNEAQ. Trimming took 3 bases from V and 10 from J, leaving 7 bases between them. The CDR3 extends over 11 amino acids. This CDR3 reads CASSFQGEQFF. The CDR3 coding sequence is TGTGCCAGCAGCTTCCAGGGGGAGCAGTTCTTC.

The V call is TRBV27, the J call TRBJ1-1; TRBD1 is a possible D gene (5 bases). This CDR3 region has 15 residues. Germline V gives CDR1 MNHEY, CDR2 SMNVEV (reference sequence). Trimming pared 3 bases from V and 2 bases from J, leaving 13 bases between. The CDR3 loop is CASSFSRGLNTEAFF. CDR3 nucleotide sequence: TGTGCCAGCAGTTTTTCAAGGGGCTTAAACACTGAAGCTTTCTTT.

DNA for the CDR3: TGTGCCAGCAGCTCGGGACCGGGGGGCCCAGATACGCAGTATTTT. Protein sequence: CASSSGPGGPDTQYF. The V and J genes are TRBV9 and TRBJ2-3; D may be TRBD2 (7 bases). Per the germline V gene, CDR1 is SGDLS and CDR2 is YYNGEE. This CDR3 has 15 residues. Trimming pared 4 bases from V and 4 bases from J, leaving 16 bases between. Full variable domain (rest looked up from reference TRBV9 and TRBJ2-3): DSGVTQTPKHLITATGQRVTLRCSPRSGDLSVYWYQQSLDQGLQFLIQYYNGEERAKGNILERFSAQQFPDLHSELNLSSLELGDSALYFCASSSGPGGPDTQYFGPGTRLTVL.

This clonotype was recorded a few times. The chain combines TRBV11-3 with TRBJ2-1, with 8 bases lining up with TRBD2. The CDR3 runs to 19 residues. The V gene's germline CDR1 is SGHNT and CDR2 YENEEA. V dropped 0 bases and J dropped 5; count of bases not matched to a gene: 15. CDR3 residues: CASSLDFRVQRESDNEQFF. The CDR3 DNA reads TGTGCCAGCAGCTTAGATTTTAGGGTTCAGCGGGAGTCCGACAATGAGCAGTTCTTC.

The sample holds a few counts of this clonotype. The V gene is TRBV28, the J gene TRBJ2-1; D gene ambiguous. The CDR3 extends over 12 amino acids. The V end lost 1 base, the J end lost 2 bases, and 0 bases lay between the germline ends. Germline CDR1 is MDHEN and CDR2 is SYDVKM. The CDR3 nucleotides read TGTGCCAGCAGTTTATCCTACAATGAGCAGTTCTTC. The encoded protein is CASSLSYNEQFF.

The V call is TRBV27, the J call TRBJ2-1, with D possibly TRBD1 on 6 matching bases. Germline CDR1 reads MNHEY; CDR2 reads SMNVEV (reference sequence). Trimming removed 7 bases from V and 1 base from J, with 11 bases in between. The CDR3 has 14 amino acids. The DNA of the CDR3 is TGTGCCAGCACCCGGGACAATTCCTACAATGAGCAGTTCTTC. It translates to CASTRDNSYNEQFF.

The rearrangement joins TRBV21-1 to TRBJ2-7. TRBV21-1 is tagged as a pseudogene. CDR3 size: 13 residues. For the CDR3, the DNA is TGTGCCAGCAGCACTTGGGTTTCCTACGAGCAGTACTTC. Protein product: CASSTWVSYEQYF.

This clonotype was seen only once. The chain employs TRBV7-3 and TRBJ2-5, with a possible D match to TRBD2 (5 bases). The CDR3 extends over 13 amino acids. In germline, CDR1 is SGHTA, CDR2 FQGTGA. The V end was cut by 4 bases, the J end by 4 bases, with 10 bases between. CDR3 coding DNA: TGTGCCAGCAGCTATATCGAGGGAGAGACCCAGTACTTC. Residues: CASSYIEGETQYF.